A selection of T cell receptor beta chains follows, all from one sample in a study of metastatic and nonmetastatic thyroid tumors. TCRdb re-called the PCR reads via MiXCR. The data show some 12,000 clones, roughly a third seen once. Sequencing was carried out using tumor tissue. The source of these receptors is a female donor with papillary thyroid cancer or a benign thyroid nodule (not recorded which). Some clones in this sample may be carry-over from other donors' samples. The CDR3 runs from the conserved cysteine through the conserved F or W. The D gene is left open where the match is weak. The size field is filled for only some rows; it gives once, few, many or a size class.

>TRBJ2-6|.|.|TRBV10-3
CAISGSQTGANVLTF
TGTGCCATCAGTGGGAGTCAAACTGGGGCCAACGTCCTGACTTTC
>TRBJ2-7|medium-sized|.|TRBV6-5
CASSYSSYGLYEQYF
TGTGCCAGCAGTTACTCGTCGTACGGCCTCTACGAGCAGTACTTC
>TRBJ2-1|many|TRBD2|TRBV20-1
CSASRSSGMYNEQFF
TGCAGTGCTAGTCGTAGTAGCGGGATGTACAATGAGCAGTTCTTC
>TRBJ2-3|many|TRBD2|TRBV9
CASSPYYSGSITDTQYF
TGTGCCAGCAGCCCATACTATAGCGGGAGTATCACAGATACGCAGTATTTT
>TRBJ1-6|once|TRBD1|TRBV14
CASSQGDRGHSPLHF
TGTGCCAGCAGCCAAGGGGACAGGGGGCATTCACCCCTCCACTTT
>TRBJ1-2|large|.|TRBV27
CASSLTGYYGYTF
TGTGCCAGCAGTTTAACAGGGTACTATGGCTACACCTTC
>TRBJ2-3|many|.|TRBV10-3
CAISEQGGTDTQYF
TGTGCCATCAGTGAACAGGGAGGCACAGATACGCAGTATTTT
>TRBJ2-1|.|TRBD2|TRBV3-1
CASSQNLGLAGDEQFF
TGTGCCAGCAGCCAGAACCTCGGGCTAGCGGGAGATGAGCAGTTCTTC
>TRBJ2-1|medium-sized|TRBD2|TRBV9
CASSVASGFYNEQFF
TGTGCCAGCAGCGTAGCTAGCGGATTCTACAATGAGCAGTTCTTC
>TRBJ2-2|.|TRBD1|TRBV30
CAWSVRGRGQGTGELFF
TGTGCCTGGAGTGTACGGGGCAGGGGGCAGGGCACCGGGGAGCTGTTTTTT
>TRBJ2-7|medium-sized|TRBD2|TRBV20-1
CSDNDPGTSGYEQYF
TGCAGTGACAATGACCCCGGGACTAGCGGATACGAGCAGTACTTC
>TRBJ1-2|.|TRBD1|TRBV28
CASIAAGTESGYTF
TGTGCCAGCATCGCCGCCGGGACAGAATCTGGTTACACCTTC
>TRBJ2-1|medium-sized|.|TRBV29-1
CSVPKGFSYNEQFF
TGCAGCGTTCCTAAGGGCTTCTCCTACAATGAGCAGTTCTTC
>TRBJ2-2|.|.|TRBV15
CATEPGARTGELFF
TGTGCCACAGAGCCCGGGGCCAGGACCGGGGAGCTGTTTTTT
>TRBJ1-2|.|.|TRBV27
CASKSLRELAGYTF
TGTGCCAGCAAAAGCCTCAGGGAACTGGCGGGCTACACCTTC
>TRBJ2-7|few|TRBD1|TRBV27
CASRRQGGKNEQYF
TGTGCCAGCAGGCGACAGGGTGGAAAGAACGAGCAGTACTTC
>TRBJ2-3|medium-sized|TRBD2|TRBV10-3
CAISPTSGTTDTQYF
TGTGCCATCAGCCCGACTAGCGGGACCACAGATACGCAGTATTTT
>TRBJ2-7|.|.|TRBV27
CASSSLLDSPYEQYF
TGTGCCAGCAGTTCCCTCCTGGACTCACCCTACGAGCAGTACTTC
>TRBJ2-7|medium-sized|TRBD1|TRBV7-2
CASSLGGTGGNEQYF
TGTGCCAGCAGCTTAGGTGGGACAGGTGGTAACGAGCAGTACTTC
>TRBJ2-5|many|TRBD1|TRBV5-1
CASSLGQGRGETQYF
TGCGCCAGCAGCTTGGGACAGGGGCGCGGAGAGACCCAGTACTTC
>TRBJ2-5|.|TRBD2|TRBV6-1
CASSSGLATWETQYF
TGTGCCAGCAGTAGCGGACTAGCGACGTGGGAGACCCAGTACTTC
>TRBJ2-6|few|.|TRBV12-3/TRBV12-4
CASSLRGRVGANVLTF
TGTGCCAGCAGTCTCAGGGGTCGGGTTGGGGCCAACGTCCTGACTTTC
>TRBJ1-3|.|.|TRBV5-8
CASSLDIHKDDTIYF
TGTGCCAGCAGCTTGGACATACACAAAGACGACACCATATATTTT
>TRBJ2-1|many|.|TRBV11-2
CASTLAWRSNEQFF
TGTGCCAGCACCTTGGCGTGGAGATCGAATGAGCAGTTCTTC